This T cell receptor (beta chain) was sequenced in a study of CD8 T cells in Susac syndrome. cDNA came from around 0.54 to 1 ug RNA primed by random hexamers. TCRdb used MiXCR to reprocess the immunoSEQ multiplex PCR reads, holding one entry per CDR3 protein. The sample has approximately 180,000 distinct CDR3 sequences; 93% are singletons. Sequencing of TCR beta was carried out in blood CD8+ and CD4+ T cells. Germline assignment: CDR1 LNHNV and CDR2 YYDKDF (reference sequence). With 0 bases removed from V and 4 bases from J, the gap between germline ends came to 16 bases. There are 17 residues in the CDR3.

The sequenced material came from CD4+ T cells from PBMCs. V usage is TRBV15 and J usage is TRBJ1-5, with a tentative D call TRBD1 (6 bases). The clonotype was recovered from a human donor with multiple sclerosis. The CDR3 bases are TGTGCCACCAGCAGAGATGGGGCGGGGGCCTTGAATCAGCCCCAGCATTTT. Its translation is CATSRDGAGALNQPQHF.